This T cell receptor beta chain was sequenced during a study of blood T cell repertoires in COVID-19. Study context: COVID-19 samples from acute and convalescent phases originated in the United States, Italy and Spain.

This CDR3 spans 15 amino acids. The germline V gene encodes CDR1 SQVTM and CDR2 ANQGSEA. The V end was cut by 0 bases, the J end by 0 bases, with 9 bases between. How the authors handled the data: Researchers report that nucleated cell counts were estimated from reference gene primer amplification. Sequenced by immunoSEQ multiplex PCR; TCRdb stores in-frame clones only, minus some. V and J calls and clone size follow that table, whereas D and trimming were derived from the DNA. The sample records approximately 220,000 clones, approximately 84% being singletons. Sequenced input: peripheral blood. The chain is built from TRBV29-1 and TRBJ2-4, with D unresolved. The source is a man between 50 and 59 years old who had recovered from COVID-19. The CDR3 here is CSVEEYQLAKNIQYF. For the CDR3, the DNA is TGCAGCGTTGAAGAATACCAACTAGCCAAAAACATTCAGTACTTC. Looking up the rest from reference TRBV29-1 and TRBJ2-4 gives the full variable domain: SAVISQKPSRDICQRGTSLTIQCQVDSQVTMMFWYRQQPGQSLTLIATANQGSEATYESGFVIDKFPISRPNLTFSTLTVSNMSPEDSSIYLCSVEEYQLAKNIQYFGAGTRLSVL.